The next 9 T cell receptor beta chains were all read from a single sample in a study of T-cell memory formation after mild COVID-19. TCRdb fed the 5' RACE reads into MiXCR, producing one record per CDR3 protein. The repertoire holds fewer than 600,000 distinct CDR3 sequences, with about 20% as singletons. Source material: PBMCs or a T cell subset sorted from them (not recorded which). Every receptor here comes from an adult woman who had mild COVID-19 (a few samples of this study predate the infection). Cell type and time point are not known.

The chain links TRBV7-2 to TRBJ2-3; possible D gene TRBD2, 6 bases. The CDR3 runs 19 residues. Germline V CDR1 and CDR2: SGHTA, FQGNSA. Between the trimmed V and J ends, which lost 1 base and 2 bases, there was a span of 22 bases. CDR3: CASSLDGSSVGELTDTQYF. The DNA for the CDR3 is TGTGCCAGCAGCTTAGACGGGTCTAGCGTAGGTGAGCTCACAGATACGCAGTATTTT.

This clonotype was recorded at least ten times. The chain combines TRBV15 with TRBJ2-3; the D is unclear. Germline V lookup: CDR1 LNHNV, CDR2 YYDKDF (reference sequence). CDR3 length: 13 residues. Trimming cost V 3 bases and J 2 bases, with 6 bases left between them. CDR3 DNA: TGTGCCACCAGCAGTGCCACCACAGATACGCAGTATTTT. Translated, it gives CATSSATTDTQYF.

The sample holds many counts of this clonotype. The chain combines TRBV7-9 with TRBJ2-3; TRBD2 agrees at 7 bases. Germline loops: CDR1 SEHNR, CDR2 FQNEAQ (reference sequence). The CDR3 spans 15 residues. The V segment lost 6 bases and the J segment 1 base; nucleotides outside the gene matches: 7. The DNA for the CDR3 is TGTGCCAGCAGTTCCCCAGGGAGGGGCACAGATACGCAGTATTTT. Protein: CASSSPGRGTDTQYF.

This clonotype has a handful of counts. V gene TRBV5-1 combines with J gene TRBJ2-2; D possibly corresponds to TRBD2 (5 bases). CDR1 is SGHRS, CDR2 YFSETQ, per germline. V lost 0 bases, J lost 6 bases, and 15 bases lay in between. This CDR3 has 16 residues. The CDR3 nucleotides read TGCGCCAGCAGCTTGGCTTCGAGGGCTTTGTCCGGGGAGCTGTTTTTT. Translated: CASSLASRALSGELFF.

This clonotype was detected only a few times. V is TRBV5-6 and J is TRBJ2-7; D possibly uses TRBD1 or TRBD2 (5 bases each). There are 14 residues in the CDR3. Germline V gene sequence: CDR1 SGHDT, CDR2 YYEEEE. Trimming took 2 bases from V and 1 from J, leaving 10 bases between them. The CDR3 DNA sequence: TGTGCCAGCAGCTTTTGGGGGAGTTCCTACGAGCAGTACTTC. This translates into CASSFWGSSYEQYF.

The rearrangement links TRBV30 to TRBJ2-5, with TRBD2 identical over 8 bases. Looked up from germline, CDR1 is GTSNPN and CDR2 is SVGIG (reference sequence). This CDR3 region has 15 residues. After removal of 3 bases from V and 0 bases from J, the junction contained 6 bases not matched to a gene. CDR3 coding DNA: TGTGCCTGGAGCCCGGGGGGGCGCAACCAAGAGACCCAGTACTTC. Its protein product is CAWSPGGRNQETQYF.

The gene calls are TRBV5-1 and TRBJ2-5, with D perhaps TRBD2 (5 bases). Germline-derived CDR1 and CDR2 are SGHRS and YFSETQ. V was trimmed by 0 bases and J by 5 bases, leaving 11 bases between them. This CDR3 is built from 14 residues. Here the CDR3 DNA reads TGCGCCAGCAGCTTGGTGCCGGGAATGGAGACCCAGTACTTC. It encodes CASSLVPGMETQYF. Full variable domain (outside the CDR3, taken from reference TRBV5-1 and TRBJ2-5): KAGVTQTPRYLIKTRGQQVTLSCSPISGHRSVSWYQQTPGQGLQFLFEYFSETQRNKGNFPGRFSGRQFSNSRSEMNVSTLELGDSALYLCASSLVPGMETQYFGPGTRLLVL.

This clonotype was recorded a few times. The chain has TRBV6-2 or TRBV6-3 and TRBJ2-1, with TRBD2 matching 8 bases. The junction had 1 base not matched to a gene; V was cut back by 0 bases and J by 3 bases. In germline, CDR1 is MNHEY, CDR2 SVGEGT. The CDR3 is made up of 15 amino acids. CDR3: CASSYSSGGYNEQFF. For the CDR3, the DNA is TGTGCCAGCAGTTACTCGAGCGGGGGCTACAATGAGCAGTTCTTC.

A few counts support this clonotype. The rearrangement joins TRBV9 to TRBJ1-1, with a weak D call TRBD1 (5 bases). CDR1 is SGDLS and CDR2 is YYNGEE in the germline V gene. This CDR3 has 13 residues. V was shortened by 4 bases and J by 4 bases, with 11 bases between the two germline ends. The CDR3 DNA sequence: TGTGCCAGCAGCTTCGGGGGGGTCACTGAAGCTTTCTTT. It yields the protein CASSFGGVTEAFF.